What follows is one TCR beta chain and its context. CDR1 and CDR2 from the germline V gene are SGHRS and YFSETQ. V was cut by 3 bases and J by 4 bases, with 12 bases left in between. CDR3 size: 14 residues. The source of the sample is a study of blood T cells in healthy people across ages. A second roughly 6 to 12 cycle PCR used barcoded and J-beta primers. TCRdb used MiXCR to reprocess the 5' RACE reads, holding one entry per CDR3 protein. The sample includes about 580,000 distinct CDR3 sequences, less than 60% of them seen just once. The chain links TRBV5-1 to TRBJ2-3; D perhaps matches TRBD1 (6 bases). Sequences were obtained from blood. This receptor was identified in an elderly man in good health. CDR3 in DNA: TGCGCCAGCAGCTCAATCAGGGGCGCAGATACGCAGTATTTT. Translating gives CASSSIRGADTQYF.